The text below deals with one T cell receptor beta chain. This specimen comes from a study of blood T cell repertoires in COVID-19. Measured with immunoSEQ multiplex PCR; TCRdb has only the in-frame clones, and not every one. The sample yields around 270,000 clones, around nine tenths seen once. V dropped 3 bases and J dropped 3; count of bases not matched to a gene: 4. Germline loops: CDR1 SEHNR, CDR2 FQNEAQ (reference sequence). This CDR3 region has 15 residues. The gene calls are TRBV7-9 and TRBJ1-5; TRBD1 agrees at 8 bases. The sequenced sample was peripheral blood. This clonotype was obtained from a woman aged 55 to 70 with COVID-19, enrolled during active disease. The CDR3 DNA sequence: TGTGCCAGCAGCTTTTCGACAGGGGACAATCAGCCCCAGCATTTT. Protein sequence: CASSFSTGDNQPQHF. The full variable domain, rest sourced from reference TRBV7-9 and TRBJ1-5, is DTGVSQNPRHKITKRGQNVTFRCDPISEHNRLYWYRQTLGQGPEFLTYFQNEAQLEKSRLLSDRFSAERPKGSFSTLEIQRTEQGDSAMYLCASSFSTGDNQPQHFGDGTRLSIL.